This is a list of T cell receptor beta chains from one sample in a study of blood T cell repertoires in COVID-19. Produced via immunoSEQ multiplex PCR; TCRdb's table is partial and in-frame only. The repertoire consists of roughly 67,000 clones, with 84% occurring once and the leading ten covering 8.5% to 10%. The sequenced sample consisted of peripheral blood. The receptors were gathered from a man aged 50-60 years with active COVID-19. The CDR3 runs from the conserved cysteine through the conserved F or W. The D gene is left open where the match is weak. For some rows the clone size is stated as once, few or many, or as a class when expanded; others skip it.

TRBV5-1,-,-,TRBJ2-1,TGCGCCAGCAGCTCAGACGGGAGCTCCTACAATGAGCAGTTCTTC,CASSSDGSSYNEQFF
TRBV19,-,-,TRBJ2-2,TGTGCCAGTAGTAATGTAGGGGCGACAGACACCGGGGAGCTGTTTTTT,CASSNVGATDTGELFF
TRBV5-8,-,few,TRBJ1-4,TGTGCCAGCAGCTTGGCCAGTGTTGGGCAGGAAAATGAAAAACTGTTTTTT,CASSLASVGQENEKLFF
TRBV12-5,-,-,TRBJ2-2,TGTGCTAGTGGACCAAGACGGGCGAACACCGGGGAGCTGTTTTTT,CASGPRRANTGELFF
TRBV11-2,-,-,TRBJ2-5,TGTGCCAGCAGCTTGGCCGGACAGTACCAAGAGACCCAGTACTTC,CASSLAGQYQETQYF
TRBV10-3,-,-,TRBJ2-7,TGTGCCATCAGTGAGTCGGCAGGGAGGAACTACGAGCAGTACTTC,CAISESAGRNYEQYF
TRBV4-2,TRBD1,-,TRBJ1-5,TGTGCCAGCAGCCAAGGTCGGACAGGGAATCAGCCCCAGCATTTT,CASSQGRTGNQPQHF
TRBV4-3,TRBD2,-,TRBJ2-6,TGCGCCAGCAGCCAAGCTAGCGGGGGGGCGCTTGGGGCCAACGTCCTGACTTTC,CASSQASGGALGANVLTF
TRBV12-5,-,-,TRBJ2-2,TGTGCTAGTGGTTTGCGAACGGGGGGCCCGAACACCGGGGAGCTGTTTTTT,CASGLRTGGPNTGELFF
TRBV5-5,TRBD1,-,TRBJ1-2,TGTGCCAGCAGCCGAGACACAGGGGCCCTCCAAGCTAACTATGGCTACACCTTC,CASSRDTGALQANYGYTF
TRBV25-1,-,-,TRBJ2-7,TGTGCCACCTCCGGGATGGCCTACGAGCAGTACTTC,CATSGMAYEQYF